The present T cell receptor (beta chain) was sequenced within a study of vaccination effects on CD4 cells after COVID-19. Here immunoSEQ multiplex PCR was the method, and the copy in TCRdb shows in-frame clones only, minus some. The sample contains 20,000 to 30,000 clones, roughly two thirds of which appear only once. There are a few counts of this clone. Its antigen is not identified. In the ViraFEST assay, antigen-specific CD4+ clonotypes were identified by expansion after peptide-pool stimulation. Investigators separated out CD4+ T cells once around eleven days of culture had passed. The person acquired a PCR-confirmed SARS-CoV-2 infection between March and December 2020. IL-2 medium took the place of half the medium on both days 3 and 7. With 6 bases clipped from V and 14 bases from J, the junction kept 13 bases outside the gene matches. CDR3 length: 13 amino acids. CDR1 and CDR2 from the germline V gene are SNHLY and FYNNEI.

Study findings and constraints: Most post-vaccine spike-reactive clones in convalescents were new, not infection-derived.

The chain uses TRBV2 and TRBJ2-3; TRBD2 agrees at 8 bases. Sequenced here: CD4+ T cells from PBMCs cultured with SARS-CoV-2 spike peptides, sampled before COVID-19 vaccination. This sequence originates from a human donor who had a prior SARS-CoV-2 infection. This CDR3 is CASSWASGGSAYF. CDR3 DNA: TGTGCCAGCAGCTGGGCCAGCGGGGGTTCCGCGTATTTT.